This T cell receptor (beta chain) was documented in a study of cytomegalovirus exposure and HLA in healthy donors. Germline CDR1 reads GTSNPN; CDR2 reads SVGIG (reference sequence). V was clipped by 2 bases and J by 1 base; unmatched bases: 7. This CDR3 region has 16 residues. PCR used 60 Vbeta primers and 13 Jbeta primers. Measured with immunoSEQ multiplex PCR; TCRdb has only the in-frame clones, and not every one. The table includes more than 45,000 clones, 70% to 80% detected once. This chain uses TRBV30 with TRBJ2-1, with TRBD2 matching over 8 bases. The sample consisted of PBMCs. This clonotype was sampled from a man younger than 40 in good health and CMV-seronegative. The CDR3 is CAWSKLAGLSYNEQFF. The CDR3, as DNA: TGTGCCTGGAGTAAATTAGCGGGATTATCCTACAATGAGCAGTTCTTC.